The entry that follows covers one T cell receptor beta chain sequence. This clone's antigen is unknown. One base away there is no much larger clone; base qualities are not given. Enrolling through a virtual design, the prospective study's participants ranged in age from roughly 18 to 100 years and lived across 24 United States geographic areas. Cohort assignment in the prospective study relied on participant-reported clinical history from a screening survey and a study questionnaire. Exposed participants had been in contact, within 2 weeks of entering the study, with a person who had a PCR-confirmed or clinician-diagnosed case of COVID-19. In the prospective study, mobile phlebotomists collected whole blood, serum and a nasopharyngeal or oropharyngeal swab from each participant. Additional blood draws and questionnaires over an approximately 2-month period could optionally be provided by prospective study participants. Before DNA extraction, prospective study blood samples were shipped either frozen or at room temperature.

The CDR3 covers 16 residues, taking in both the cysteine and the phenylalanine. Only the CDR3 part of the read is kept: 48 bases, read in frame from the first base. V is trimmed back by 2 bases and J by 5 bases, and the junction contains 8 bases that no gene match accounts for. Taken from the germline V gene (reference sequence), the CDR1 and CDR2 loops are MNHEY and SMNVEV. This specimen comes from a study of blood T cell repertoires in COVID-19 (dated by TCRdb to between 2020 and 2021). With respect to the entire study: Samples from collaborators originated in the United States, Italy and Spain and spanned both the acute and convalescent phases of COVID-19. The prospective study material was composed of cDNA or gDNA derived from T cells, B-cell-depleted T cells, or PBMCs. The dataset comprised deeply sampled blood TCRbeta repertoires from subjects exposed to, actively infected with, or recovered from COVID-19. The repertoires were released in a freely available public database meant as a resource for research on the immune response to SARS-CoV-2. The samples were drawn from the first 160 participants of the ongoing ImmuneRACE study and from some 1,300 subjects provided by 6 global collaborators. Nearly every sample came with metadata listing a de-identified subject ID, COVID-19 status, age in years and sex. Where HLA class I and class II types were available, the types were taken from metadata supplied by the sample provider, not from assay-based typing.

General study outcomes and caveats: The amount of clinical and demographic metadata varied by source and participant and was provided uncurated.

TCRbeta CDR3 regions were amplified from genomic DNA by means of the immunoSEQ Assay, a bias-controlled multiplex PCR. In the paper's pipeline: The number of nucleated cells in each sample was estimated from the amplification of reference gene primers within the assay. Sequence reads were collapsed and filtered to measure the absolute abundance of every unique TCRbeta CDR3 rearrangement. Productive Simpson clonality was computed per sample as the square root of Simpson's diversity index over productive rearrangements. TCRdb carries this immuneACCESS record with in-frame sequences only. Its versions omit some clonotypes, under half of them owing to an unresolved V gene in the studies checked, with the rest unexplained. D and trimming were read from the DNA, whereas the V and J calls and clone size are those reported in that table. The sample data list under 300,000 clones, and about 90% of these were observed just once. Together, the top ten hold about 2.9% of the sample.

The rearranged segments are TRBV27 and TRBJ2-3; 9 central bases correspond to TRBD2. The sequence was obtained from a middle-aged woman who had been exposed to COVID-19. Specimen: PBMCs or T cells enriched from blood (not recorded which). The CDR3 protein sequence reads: CASSLMASGAVDTQYF. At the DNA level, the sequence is TGTGCCAGCAGTTTAATGGCTAGCGGGGCCGTAGATACGCAGTATTTT.